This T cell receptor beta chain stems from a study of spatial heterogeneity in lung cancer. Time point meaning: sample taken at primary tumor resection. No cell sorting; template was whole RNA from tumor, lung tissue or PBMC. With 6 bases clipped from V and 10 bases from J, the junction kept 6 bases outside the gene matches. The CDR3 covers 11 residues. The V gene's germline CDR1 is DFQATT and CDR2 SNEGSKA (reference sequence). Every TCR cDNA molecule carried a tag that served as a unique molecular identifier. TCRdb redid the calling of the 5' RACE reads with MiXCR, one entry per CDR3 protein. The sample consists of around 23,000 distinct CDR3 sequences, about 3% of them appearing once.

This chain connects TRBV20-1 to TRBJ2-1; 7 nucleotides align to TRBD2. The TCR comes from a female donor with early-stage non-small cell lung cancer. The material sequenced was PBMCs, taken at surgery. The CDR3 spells CSARGLDEQFF. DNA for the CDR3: TGCAGTGCCCGAGGACTAGACGAGCAGTTCTTC.